Listed below are T cell receptor beta chains from one sample, sequenced in a study of blood T cell repertoires in COVID-19. Clones were sequenced by immunoSEQ multiplex PCR, and TCRdb holds only the in-frame ones, with some missing. The sample contains 150,000 to 200,000 clones, approximately 93% of which appear only once. The sample was peripheral blood. These receptor sequences come from an older woman with COVID-19, enrolled during active disease. Both conserved end residues are part of each CDR3.

>TRBV5-4|TRBJ2-1|13
CASSQDMPDEQFF
>TRBV6-5|TRBJ1-6|15
CASRKTGGFNSPLHF
>TRBV18|TRBJ1-5|16
CASSPGARAGGQPQHF
>TRBV6-6|TRBJ2-7|15
CASSPRTGERYEQYF
>TRBV12-5|TRBJ1-1|14
CASGLDRQGSEAFF
>TRBV5-6|TRBJ1-6|17
CASSLGPPTGVGSPLHF
>TRBV9|TRBJ2-1|11
CASSAQGEQFF
>TRBV19|TRBJ1-1|14
CASSTTGAGPEAFF
>TRBV12-3/TRBV12-4|TRBJ1-1|13
CASSPNRGTEAFF
>TRBV9|TRBJ1-2|15
CASSVGTSVNYGYTF
>TRBV7-2|TRBJ1-1|14
CASSLQGGGTEAFF
>TRBV6-5|TRBJ2-5|15
CASSYYPGQQETQYF
>TRBV20-1|TRBJ2-7|11
CSARDRGEQYF
>TRBV9|TRBJ2-1|15
CASSGSGGTNNEQFF
>TRBV3-1/TRBV3-2|TRBJ1-1|12
CASTQEYSEAFF
>TRBV2|TRBJ1-3|16
CASSSTGQSSGNTIYF
>TRBV6-5|TRBJ1-4|13
CASSWTRNEKLFF
>TRBV5-1|TRBJ1-5|15
CASSIDGNSNQPQHF
>TRBV5-8|TRBJ1-5|19
CASSTSFDRVGFGNQPQHF
>TRBV3-1/TRBV3-2|TRBJ2-7|14
CASSQDWTSDKQYF